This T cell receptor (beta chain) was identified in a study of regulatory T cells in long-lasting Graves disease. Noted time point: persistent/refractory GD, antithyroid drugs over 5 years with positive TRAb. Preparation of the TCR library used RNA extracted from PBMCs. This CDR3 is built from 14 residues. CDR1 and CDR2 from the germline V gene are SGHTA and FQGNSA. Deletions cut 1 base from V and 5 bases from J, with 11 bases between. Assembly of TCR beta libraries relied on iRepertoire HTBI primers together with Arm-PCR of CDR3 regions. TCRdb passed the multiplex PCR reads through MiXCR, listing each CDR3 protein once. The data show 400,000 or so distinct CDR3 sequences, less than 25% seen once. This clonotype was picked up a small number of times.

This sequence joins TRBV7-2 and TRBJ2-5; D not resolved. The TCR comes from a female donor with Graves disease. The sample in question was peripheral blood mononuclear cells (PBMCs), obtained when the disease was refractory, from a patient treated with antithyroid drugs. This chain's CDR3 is CASSLGVNGETQYF. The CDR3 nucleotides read TGTGCCAGCAGCTTAGGGGTTAATGGGGAGACCCAGTACTTC.